The 25 T cell receptor beta chains listed next were all sequenced from one sample in a study of OX40 agonist ivuxolimab in advanced cancers. Sequencing used immunoSEQ multiplex PCR; TCRdb keeps in-frame clones, though not all of them. The table includes tens of thousands of clones, approximately 85% detected once. The material sequenced was CD4+ or CD8+ T cells sorted from blood, taken in a trial of the OX40 agonist ivuxolimab. All receptors come from an adult with an advanced solid tumor such as melanoma, head and neck, liver or kidney cancer.

This clone was observed once. The rearrangement links TRBV19 to TRBJ1-3, with 9 bases identical to TRBD1. Germline V gives CDR1 LNHDA, CDR2 SQIVND (reference sequence). Unmatched junction bases numbered 4, after V lost 6 bases and J lost 10 bases. The CDR3 is 12 amino acids. CDR3 region: CASRGQGPTIYF. In DNA form, the CDR3 reads TGTGCCAGTAGGGGACAGGGCCCGACCATATATTTT.

This chain connects TRBV11-2 to TRBJ1-1; D gene unclear. Germline loops: CDR1 SGHAT, CDR2 FQNNGV. This CDR3 comprises 14 residues. Trimming removed 1 base at V and 10 bases at J, with 16 bases between. The CDR3 region has the DNA TGTGCCAGCAGCTTAGGCATGGGTTCTTCTGGAGCTTTCTTT. Its protein product is CASSLGMGSSGAFF.

This clone was recorded once. The chain combines TRBV11-3 with TRBJ2-5; possible D gene TRBD1, 6 bases. CDR1 is SGHNT and CDR2 is YENEEA in the germline V gene. V was cut by 3 bases and J by 2 bases, with 10 bases left in between. This CDR3 spans 14 amino acids. CDR3 amino acids: CASSFRTAQETQYF. DNA for the CDR3: TGTGCCAGCAGCTTCCGGACAGCACAAGAGACCCAGTACTTC.

The chain employs TRBV4-3 and TRBJ2-7; D possibly corresponds to TRBD1 (6 bases). Germline CDR1 LGHNA, CDR2 YSLEER. The CDR3 is made up of 15 amino acids. The germline V and J ends were trimmed by 1 base and 2 bases, with 12 bases remaining between them. CDR3 amino acids: CASSQGVTGPYEQYF. In DNA form, the CDR3 reads TGCGCCAGCAGCCAAGGAGTGACAGGACCCTACGAGCAGTACTTC.

This chain connects TRBV7-3 to TRBJ2-7, with TRBD2 matching over 9 bases. V shed 3 bases and J 4 bases; nucleotides not matched to a gene: 1. Germline CDR1 reads SGHTA; CDR2 reads FQGTGA. The CDR3 is made up of 13 amino acids. The CDR3 sequence is CASSLGLAYEQYF. The CDR3 DNA reads TGTGCCAGCAGCTTGGGACTAGCATACGAGCAGTACTTC.

This chain connects TRBV11-2 to TRBJ2-7; D is ambiguous. This CDR3 has 14 amino acids. V was trimmed by 5 bases and J by 7 bases, leaving 18 bases between them. CDR1 SGHAT and CDR2 FQNNGV come from the germline V gene. The CDR3 reads CASSPRSGPWEQYF. The CDR3 DNA reads TGTGCCAGCAGCCCCCGATCGGGTCCTTGGGAGCAGTACTTC.

The CDR3 DNA follows: TGTGCCAGCAGCTTAGCACCCACAGATACGCAGTATTTT. Amino acid sequence: CASSLAPTDTQYF. The chain employs TRBV11-2 and TRBJ2-3; D ambiguous. The CDR3 is 13 amino acids. V lost 1 base and J lost 2, with 4 bases in between. CDR1 is SGHAT and CDR2 is FQNNGV in the germline V gene. Drawing the rest from reference TRBV11-2 and TRBJ2-3, the complete variable domain is EAGVAQSPRYKIIEKRQSVAFWCNPISGHATLYWYQQILGQGPKLLIQFQNNGVVDDSQLPKDRFSAERLKGVDSTLKIQPAKLEDSAVYLCASSLAPTDTQYFGPGTRLTVL.

The V gene is TRBV9, the J gene TRBJ2-1, with TRBD1 as a possible D gene (6 bases). Trimming stripped 4 bases from V and 1 base from J, with 12 bases between. Germline values: CDR1 SGDLS, CDR2 YYNGEE. The CDR3 covers 15 residues. CDR3 DNA: TGTGCCAGCAGCCGACCAGGGGCGTCCTACAATGAGCAGTTCTTC. Translated, it gives CASSRPGASYNEQFF.

This chain connects TRBV30 to TRBJ1-2; D is ambiguous. Between the trimmed V and J ends, which lost 3 bases and 4 bases, there was a span of 9 bases. Germline CDR1 is GTSNPN and CDR2 is SVGIG (reference sequence). This CDR3 spans 12 amino acids. The CDR3 DNA follows: TGTGCCTGGAGCACCACGGGCTATGGCTACACCTTC. Translation gives CAWSTTGYGYTF.

CDR3 DNA sequence: TGTGCCAGCAGCCTCAACTACGAGCAGTACTTC. This codes for CASSLNYEQYF. The J gene is TRBJ2-7, the V gene TRBV7-3; D is uncertain. This CDR3 comprises 11 residues. Trimming left V 5 bases short and J 3 bases short, with 5 bases between. The germline gives CDR1 SGHTA, CDR2 FQGTGA.

With respect to this clone: Mismatch with germline at one junction end may stem from a read error. The chain carries TRBV7-7 and TRBJ2-2; the match to TRBD2 covers 13 bases. In germline, CDR1 is SSHAT, CDR2 FNYEAQ (reference sequence). The CDR3 contains 17 residues. DNA of the CDR3: TGTGCTAGCAGCCGGACTAGCGGGAGTTTTGACACCGGGGAGCTGTTTTTT. As protein: CASSRTSGSFDTGELFF.

This chain connects TRBV5-1 to TRBJ2-3; D is undetermined. The CDR3 spans 13 residues. Germline-derived CDR1 and CDR2 are SGHRS and YFSETQ. Trimming shortened V by 1 base and J by 3 bases, and 6 bases separated the two germline ends. This CDR3 is CASSLTGTDTQYF. In DNA, the CDR3 is TGCGCCAGCAGCTTGACCGGGACAGATACGCAGTATTTT. The whole variable domain, remainder taken from reference TRBV5-1 and TRBJ2-3, is KAGVTQTPRYLIKTRGQQVTLSCSPISGHRSVSWYQQTPGQGLQFLFEYFSETQRNKGNFPGRFSGRQFSNSRSEMNVSTLELGDSALYLCASSLTGTDTQYFGPGTRLTVL.

V is TRBV7-9 and J is TRBJ2-5, with 9 bases lining up with TRBD2. The CDR3 covers 14 residues. V shed 1 base, J shed 5 bases, and the junction held 2 bases outside the gene matches. CDR1 and CDR2 (germline): SEHNR, FQNEAQ (reference sequence). CDR3 residues: CASSLGGLAETQYF. CDR3 DNA: TGTGCCAGCAGCTTAGGAGGACTAGCGGAGACCCAGTACTTC.

The chain couples TRBV25-1 to TRBJ2-3; 11 nucleotides agree with TRBD1. The CDR3 is 15 amino acids. Germline V gene sequence: CDR1 MGHDK, CDR2 SYGVNS. V lost 6 bases to trimming and J lost 5 bases; unmatched junction nucleotides: 7. Here the CDR3 reads CASRADRGLVDTQYF. As DNA, the CDR3 is TGTGCCAGCAGGGCGGACAGGGGGCTAGTAGATACGCAGTATTTT.

J is TRBJ2-7 and V is TRBV27, with 9 positions matching TRBD1. The CDR3 is made up of 14 amino acids. Losses at the gene ends were 4 bases for V and 5 bases for J; bases not matched to a gene: 6. Germline V gene data show CDR1 as MNHEY and CDR2 as SMNVEV (reference sequence). In DNA form, the CDR3 reads TGTGCCAGCAGTTCCGGACAGGGGACCGACGAGCAGTACTTC. Protein sequence: CASSSGQGTDEQYF.

V usage is TRBV7-9 and J usage is TRBJ2-5; maybe TRBD1 (6 bases). The J call is in doubt because the DNA end fits TRBJ2-7 better. Germline CDR1 SEHNR, CDR2 FQNEAQ (reference sequence). The CDR3 runs 15 residues. CDR3 sequence: CASSPTRTASYEQYF. The CDR3 nucleotides are TGTGCCAGCAGCCCCACGCGGACAGCCTCCTACGAGCAGTACTTC.

Only one count was recorded for this clone. The chain recombines TRBV30 with TRBJ1-6; D gene uncertain. CDR3 size: 14 residues. V dropped 8 bases and J dropped 7 bases, with 18 bases sitting between them. Germline assignment: CDR1 GTSNPN and CDR2 SVGIG (reference sequence). The CDR3 bases are TGTGCCGCCAGGTGGGGTCGGGGAAATTCACCCCTCCACTTT. It encodes CAARWGRGNSPLHF.

The chain uses TRBV21-1 and TRBJ2-4; the D call TRBD1 from the table was never checked on the DNA. TRBV21-1 is listed as a pseudogene. The CDR3 runs to 15 residues. CDR3 loop: CASSKRGQGKNIQYF. DNA for the CDR3: TGTGCCAGCAGCAAAAGGGGACAGGGAAAAAACATTCAGTACTTC.

The chain employs TRBV27 and TRBJ2-1; tentative D call: TRBD1 (5 bases). The germline V and J ends were trimmed by 4 bases and 7 bases, with 14 bases remaining between them. CDR1 is MNHEY and CDR2 is SMNVEV in the germline V gene (reference sequence). This CDR3 region has 14 residues. In nucleotides, the CDR3 is TGTGCCAGCAGTTCTGGCAGGGTAGGTAATGAGCAGTTCTTC. Residues: CASSSGRVGNEQFF.

V is TRBV6-6 and J is TRBJ2-1, with 7 bases fitting TRBD1. Per the germline V gene, CDR1 is MNHNY and CDR2 is SVGAGI (reference sequence). With V trimmed by 6 bases and J by 8 bases, 1 base remained unmatched. There are 11 residues in the CDR3. The CDR3 reads CASRQGYEQFF. The CDR3 bases are TGTGCCAGCAGACAGGGGTATGAGCAGTTCTTC.

There are a few counts of this clone. This chain connects TRBV5-1 to TRBJ2-1; D gene ambiguous. The CDR3 totals 14 residues. V was pared by 2 bases and J by 5 bases, with 11 bases between. Looked up from germline, CDR1 is SGHRS and CDR2 is YFSETQ. The CDR3 loop reads CASSFNLGDNEQFF. DNA of the CDR3: TGCGCCAGCAGCTTTAATCTCGGCGACAATGAGCAGTTCTTC.

V and J are TRBV6-1 and TRBJ2-2; 9 bases are shared with TRBD2. Trimming removed 4 bases from V and 7 bases from J; junction bases left unmatched: 4. This CDR3 spans 14 amino acids. CDR1 and CDR2 (germline): MNHNS, SASEGT. The CDR3: CASSVLAGGGELFF. Written as DNA, the CDR3 is TGTGCCAGCAGTGTACTAGCGGGTGGCGGGGAGCTGTTTTTT.

This chain joins TRBV4-1 and TRBJ2-3; no reliable D call. The CDR3 runs 14 residues. CDR1 MGHRA and CDR2 YSYEKL come from the germline V gene. The V end was cut by 1 base, the J end by 1 base, with 6 bases between. CDR3 DNA: TGCGCCAGCAGCCAAGTTGGGGGCACAGATACGCAGTATTTT. Protein product: CASSQVGGTDTQYF.

V is TRBV4-1 and J is TRBJ2-1; 7 nucleotides agree with TRBD2. V shed 6 bases, J shed 8 bases, and the junction held 13 bases outside the gene matches. Germline-derived CDR1 and CDR2 are MGHRA and YSYEKL. The CDR3 covers 15 residues. As DNA, the CDR3 is TGCGCCAGCAGGTGGACCCCCCGGGGGGACGATGAGCAGTTCTTC. It encodes CASRWTPRGDDEQFF.

This rearrangement joins TRBV28 to TRBJ2-7; D may be TRBD2 (7 bases). Trimming removed 6 bases at V and 2 bases at J, with 8 bases between. Germline CDR1 is MDHEN and CDR2 is SYDVKM. This CDR3 has 12 residues. CDR3 sequence reads: CASRGGAYEQYF. The CDR3, as DNA: TGTGCCAGCAGAGGGGGGGCCTACGAGCAGTACTTC.